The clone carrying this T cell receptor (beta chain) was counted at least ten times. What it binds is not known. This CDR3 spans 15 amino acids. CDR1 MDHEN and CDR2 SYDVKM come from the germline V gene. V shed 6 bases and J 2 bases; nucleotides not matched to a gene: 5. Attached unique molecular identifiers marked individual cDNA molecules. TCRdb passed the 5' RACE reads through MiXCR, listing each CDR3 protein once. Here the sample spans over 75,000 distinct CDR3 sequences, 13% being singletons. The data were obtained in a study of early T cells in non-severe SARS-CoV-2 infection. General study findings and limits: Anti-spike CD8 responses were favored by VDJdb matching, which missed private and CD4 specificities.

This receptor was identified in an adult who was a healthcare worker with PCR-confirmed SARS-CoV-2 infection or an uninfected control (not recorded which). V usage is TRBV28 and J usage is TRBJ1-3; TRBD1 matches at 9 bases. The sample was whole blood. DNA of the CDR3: TGTGCCAGCAGGCTCAGGACAGGGGCTGGAAACACCATATATTTT. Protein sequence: CASRLRTGAGNTIYF.